These 24 T cell receptor beta chains came from one sample sequenced in a study of blood T cell repertoires in COVID-19. Measured with immunoSEQ multiplex PCR; TCRdb has only the in-frame clones, and not every one. The table has under 200,000 clones, around 67% seen once. The sequenced sample was peripheral blood. These TCRs come from a woman older than 75 with acute or convalescent COVID-19.

The chain couples TRBV7-2 to TRBJ1-1; D unclear. Germline V gene sequence: CDR1 SGHTA, CDR2 FQGNSA. Trimming cost V 0 bases and J 0 bases, with 5 bases left between them. The CDR3 contains 14 residues. The CDR3: CASSLALMNTEAFF. CDR3 DNA sequence: TGTGCCAGCAGCTTAGCCTTAATGAACACTGAAGCTTTCTTT. Looking up the rest from reference TRBV7-2 and TRBJ1-1 gives the full variable domain: GAGVSQSPSNKVTEKGKDVELRCDPISGHTALYWYRQSLGQGLEFLIYFQGNSAPDKSGLPSDRFSAERTGGSVSTLTIQRTQQEDSAVYLCASSLALMNTEAFFGQGTRLTVV.

The CDR3 sequence: CASSLRQAYEQYF. CDR3 nucleotides: TGCGCCAGCAGCTTGAGACAGGCCTACGAGCAGTACTTC. The chain uses TRBV5-1 and TRBJ2-7; TRBD1 is a possible D gene (6 bases). The CDR3 has 13 residues. V gave up 1 base and J gave up 2 bases, with 7 bases separating them. The V gene's germline CDR1 is SGHRS and CDR2 YFSETQ.

The chain links TRBV5-1 to TRBJ2-3; 8 nucleotides line up with TRBD2. Looked up from germline, CDR1 is SGHRS and CDR2 is YFSETQ. The CDR3 is 16 amino acids. V shed 4 bases and J 6 bases; nucleotides not matched to a gene: 13. The CDR3 is CASSGRAGGLADTQYF. CDR3 nucleotides: TGCGCCAGCAGCGGGAGGGCGGGAGGTCTCGCGGATACGCAGTATTTT.

This clone was detected once. The chain combines TRBV3-1 (or the pseudogene TRBV3-2) with TRBJ2-2; no firm D call. Trimming removed 0 bases from V and 3 bases from J, with 5 bases in between. This CDR3 has 14 amino acids. The germline gives CDR1 LGHDT, CDR2 YNNKEL (reference sequence). The CDR3: CASSQDRDTGELFF. The CDR3 nucleotides are TGTGCCAGCAGCCAAGATAGAGACACCGGGGAGCTGTTTTTT.

V gene TRBV28 combines with J gene TRBJ2-2; TRBD2 is a possible D gene (5 bases). Trimming removed 3 bases from V and 1 base from J, with 9 bases in between. Germline assignment: CDR1 MDHEN and CDR2 SYDVKM. The CDR3 spans 15 residues. CDR3 nucleotide sequence: TGTGCCAGCAGTTTGCTCGGGAAGAACACCGGGGAGCTGTTTTTT. Protein: CASSLLGKNTGELFF.

In its sample, this clone was seen many times. J is TRBJ2-1 and V is TRBV4-2; TRBD2 matches at 7 bases. The junction had 20 bases not matched to a gene; V was cut back by 1 base and J by 5 bases. Germline lookup yields CDR1 LGHNA and CDR2 YNFKEQ. The length of the CDR3 is 20 residues. CDR3 protein: CASSQVPSGGHSAGHNEQFF. As DNA, the CDR3 is TGTGCCAGCAGCCAAGTCCCTAGCGGCGGTCATTCGGCGGGACACAATGAGCAGTTCTTC.

J is TRBJ2-7 and V is TRBV27, with D perhaps TRBD1 (6 bases). CDR3 length: 14 residues. Trimming shortened V by 5 bases and J by 2 bases, and 13 bases separated the two germline ends. From germline, CDR1 is MNHEY and CDR2 SMNVEV (reference sequence). CDR3 in amino acids: CASSQLGHPYEQYF. The DNA for the CDR3 is TGTGCCAGCAGTCAGTTGGGACACCCCTACGAGCAGTACTTC.

The CDR3 protein is CASSSRGAGQDTQYF. Here the CDR3 DNA reads TGTGCCAGCAGCTCGAGGGGAGCGGGGCAAGATACGCAGTATTTT. V is TRBV7-2 and J is TRBJ2-3, with 7 bases identical to TRBD2. V was pared by 4 bases and J by 5 bases, with 9 bases of the junction left unmatched. Germline V gives CDR1 SGHTA, CDR2 FQGNSA. The CDR3 has 15 residues.

The rearrangement links TRBV9 to TRBJ1-2, with TRBD1 identical over 8 bases. V gave up 3 bases and J gave up 1 base; unmatched junction bases: 8. Germline loops: CDR1 SGDLS, CDR2 YYNGEE. CDR3 size: 16 residues. The CDR3 spells CASSARTGGGNYGYTF. DNA of the CDR3: TGTGCCAGCAGCGCCCGTACAGGGGGAGGTAACTATGGCTACACCTTC.

The V gene is TRBV28, the J gene TRBJ2-1; D ambiguous. V was trimmed by 1 base and J by 0 bases, leaving 10 bases between them. The CDR3 has 16 amino acids. Per germline, CDR1 MDHEN and CDR2 SYDVKM. CDR3 protein: CASSLSLASSYNEQFF. In nucleotides, the CDR3 is TGTGCCAGCAGTTTATCTCTGGCCAGCTCCTACAATGAGCAGTTCTTC.

In its sample, this clone was seen many times. The rearrangement joins TRBV9 to TRBJ2-1, with 9 bases matching TRBD1. CDR1 and CDR2 from the germline V gene are SGDLS and YYNGEE. The CDR3 consists of 16 residues. With 4 bases clipped from V and 4 bases from J, the junction kept 9 bases outside the gene matches. The CDR3 DNA reads TGTGCCAGCAGCTTCTCCGGGACAGGGTCTTACAATGAGCAGTTCTTC. This gives the protein CASSFSGTGSYNEQFF.

In this sample, this clone turned up a few times. The J gene is TRBJ2-7, the V gene TRBV19; 10 bases are shared with TRBD1. CDR1 and CDR2 (germline): LNHDA, SQIVND (reference sequence). V gave up 3 bases and J gave up 3 bases; unmatched junction bases: 5. This CDR3 is built from 15 residues. This chain's CDR3 is CASSMGRDRGYEQYF. DNA of the CDR3: TGTGCCAGTAGTATGGGCCGGGACAGGGGCTACGAGCAGTACTTC.

This chain uses TRBV5-6 with TRBJ1-4; maybe TRBD1 (5 bases). The germline gives CDR1 SGHDT, CDR2 YYEEEE. The CDR3 covers 16 residues. The V end lost 4 bases, the J end lost 1 base, and 14 bases lay between the germline ends. The CDR3 is CASSGGPGGTNEKLFF. As DNA, the CDR3 is TGTGCCAGCAGCGGGGGACCCGGGGGAACTAATGAAAAACTGTTTTTT.

The V call is TRBV29-1, the J call TRBJ2-6, with D possibly being TRBD1 (6 bases). CDR3 length equals 14 residues. Germline CDR1 is SQVTM and CDR2 is ANQGSEA. The V end lost 6 bases, the J end lost 1 base, and 10 bases lay between the germline ends. The CDR3 reads CSVLQGSGANVLTF. CDR3 nucleotide sequence: TGCAGCGTCCTACAGGGATCTGGGGCCAACGTCCTGACTTTC.

The chain recombines TRBV27 with TRBJ2-3; D unclear. V was clipped by 5 bases and J by 0 bases, with 12 bases between them. This CDR3 has 15 residues. Per the germline V gene, CDR1 is MNHEY and CDR2 is SMNVEV (reference sequence). CDR3 nucleotide sequence: TGTGCCAGCAGTCCCCTGATAACTAGCACAGATACGCAGTATTTT. The encoded protein is CASSPLITSTDTQYF.

The chain uses TRBV5-1 and TRBJ2-2; 11 bases align to TRBD2. Germline values: CDR1 SGHRS, CDR2 YFSETQ. Trimming took 1 base from V and 5 from J; bases not matched to a gene: 4. The CDR3 runs 16 residues. For the CDR3, the DNA is TGCGCCAGCAGCTTGAGTACTAGCGGGAGTACCGGGGAGCTGTTTTTT. It specifies CASSLSTSGSTGELFF.

This clone occurred a few times. The J gene is TRBJ1-2, the V gene TRBV28; 7 positions match TRBD1. The CDR3 is 16 amino acids. Germline V gene sequence: CDR1 MDHEN, CDR2 SYDVKM. V gave up 6 bases and J gave up 4 bases; unmatched junction bases: 14. In DNA form, the CDR3 reads TGTGCCAGCAGAACCCTGGGACAGACTGAATTCTATGGCTACACCTTC. Translating it yields CASRTLGQTEFYGYTF.

The gene calls are TRBV19 and TRBJ2-7, with TRBD2 identical over 11 bases. V shed 5 bases, J shed 7 bases, and the junction held 7 bases outside the gene matches. CDR3 length: 14 amino acids. Looked up from germline, CDR1 is LNHDA and CDR2 is SQIVND (reference sequence). The CDR3 sequence is CASSLGLAALEQYF. The CDR3 bases are TGTGCCAGTAGTTTGGGACTAGCGGCTTTAGAGCAGTACTTC.

In its sample, this clone was seen a few times. V usage is TRBV2 and J usage is TRBJ1-6; D is undetermined. Germline CDR1 reads SNHLY; CDR2 reads FYNNEI. The V gene lost 7 bases and the J gene lost 7 bases, with 17 bases spanning the gap. The CDR3 loop spans 15 amino acids. CDR3 DNA sequence: TGTGCCAGCACTTTGGGCCCGCTATCGAATTCACCCCTCCACTTT. The encoded protein is CASTLGPLSNSPLHF.

This rearrangement joins TRBV29-1 to TRBJ2-5, with D maybe TRBD1 (7 bases). The CDR3 spans 14 residues. Trimming removed 2 bases from V and 5 bases from J, with 15 bases in between. Germline V CDR1 and CDR2: SQVTM, ANQGSEA. The CDR3 sequence: CSVESGAGGETQYF. The CDR3 DNA reads TGCAGCGTTGAAAGTGGGGCAGGGGGGGAGACCCAGTACTTC. Supplemented by reference TRBV29-1 and TRBJ2-5, the full variable domain reads SAVISQKPSRDICQRGTSLTIQCQVDSQVTMMFWYRQQPGQSLTLIATANQGSEATYESGFVIDKFPISRPNLTFSTLTVSNMSPEDSSIYLCSVESGAGGETQYFGPGTRLLVL.

V gene TRBV7-2 combines with J gene TRBJ1-5; D ambiguous. Trimming stripped 6 bases from V and 0 bases from J, with 6 bases between. Germline lookup yields CDR1 SGHTA and CDR2 FQGNSA. The CDR3 covers 13 residues. CDR3 protein: CASSYYSNQPQHF. Written as DNA, the CDR3 is TGTGCCAGCAGTTATTATAGCAATCAGCCCCAGCATTTT.

The chain links TRBV21-1 to TRBJ2-7; TRBD2, the table's D call, lacks a check against the DNA. TRBV21-1 is noted as a pseudogene. This CDR3 contains 14 residues. The CDR3, as DNA: TGTGCCAGCAGCAAATTCTCGGGGGTCTACGAGCAGTACTTC. Translation: CASSKFSGVYEQYF.

This clone came up once. The rearrangement uses TRBV18 and TRBJ2-3; TRBD2 agrees at 10 bases. The CDR3 runs to 18 residues. J gave up 3 bases and V 3 bases, and 12 bases lay outside the gene matches. Germline lookup yields CDR1 KGHSH and CDR2 LQKENI. CDR3 nucleotide sequence: TGTGCCAGCTCACCGCGTCCTAGCGGGAGTGGGTATACAGATACGCAGTATTTT. It yields the protein CASSPRPSGSGYTDTQYF. Variable domain in full (rest from reference TRBV18 and TRBJ2-3): NAGVMQNPRHLVRRRGQEARLRCSPMKGHSHVYWYRQLPEEGLKFMVYLQKENIIDESGMPKERFSAEFPKEGPSILRIQQVVRGDSAAYFCASSPRPSGSGYTDTQYFGPGTRLTVL.

The table lists this clone with a few counts. The gene calls are TRBV5-1 and TRBJ1-2; tentatively, D is TRBD1 (6 bases). Germline V lookup: CDR1 SGHRS, CDR2 YFSETQ. CDR3 size: 14 residues. V was pared by 0 bases and J by 5 bases, with 11 bases between. As DNA, the CDR3 is TGCGCCAGCAGCTTGGGGACAGAAGGATATGGCTACACCTTC. Protein sequence: CASSLGTEGYGYTF.